One sample yielded the 10 T cell receptor beta chains listed below, sequenced in a study of blood T cell repertoires in COVID-19. Produced via immunoSEQ multiplex PCR; TCRdb's table is partial and in-frame only. The table lists around 150,000 clones, around 91% of them singletons. The sequenced material came from peripheral blood. These receptors originate from a woman aged 55-69 years with active COVID-19.

The gene calls are TRBV28 and TRBJ2-5; 8 bases match TRBD2. The CDR3 is 14 residues long. Germline V gives CDR1 MDHEN, CDR2 SYDVKM. Unmatched junction bases numbered 4, after V lost 2 bases and J lost 5 bases. The CDR3 DNA is TGTGCCAGCAGTTTAAGCGGGGGCTTGGAGACCCAGTACTTC. It is translated as CASSLSGGLETQYF.

The V gene is TRBV5-4, the J gene TRBJ2-3; D possibly corresponds to TRBD2 (5 bases). Germline CDR1 SGHNT, CDR2 YYREEE (reference sequence). CDR3 length: 13 residues. V was shortened by 4 bases and J by 6 bases, with 12 bases between the two germline ends. The chain's CDR3 is CASSLGSSDTQYF. The CDR3 DNA reads TGTGCCAGCAGCCTGGGGAGTAGCGATACGCAGTATTTT.

With regard to this clone: This sample includes further DNA sequences coding for the same CDR3. The rearrangement joins TRBV7-9 to TRBJ2-7, with 7 bases identical to TRBD1. Germline V gene data show CDR1 as SEHNR and CDR2 as FQNEAQ (reference sequence). This CDR3 contains 12 residues. Trimming removed 6 bases from V and 4 bases from J; junction bases left unmatched: 3. The CDR3 loop reads CASSSQGYEQYF. The CDR3 bases are TGTGCCAGCAGTTCACAGGGGTACGAGCAGTACTTC.

The chain combines TRBV9 with TRBJ2-1; D is uncertain. This CDR3 has 10 residues. The V gene's germline CDR1 is SGDLS and CDR2 YYNGEE. Trimming took 7 bases from V and 9 from J, leaving 8 bases between them. CDR3 residues: CASGQAEQFF. DNA of the CDR3: TGTGCCAGCGGGCAGGCTGAGCAGTTCTTC. Drawing the rest from reference TRBV9 and TRBJ2-1, the complete variable domain is DSGVTQTPKHLITATGQRVTLRCSPRSGDLSVYWYQQSLDQGLQFLIQYYNGEERAKGNILERFSAQQFPDLHSELNLSSLELGDSALYFCASGQAEQFFGPGTRLTVL.

The V and J genes are TRBV28 and TRBJ2-3; 7 positions match TRBD2. This CDR3 contains 15 residues. Trimming cost V 4 bases and J 2 bases; bases outside gene matches: 6. The germline V gene has CDR1 MDHEN and CDR2 SYDVKM. The CDR3 nucleotides read TGTGCCAGCAGTTCGGGGGGATTCCTCACAGATACGCAGTATTTT. It yields the protein CASSSGGFLTDTQYF.

The rearrangement uses TRBV28 and TRBJ2-2; tentatively, D is TRBD2 (5 bases). The V end was cut by 6 bases, the J end by 5 bases, with 16 bases between. CDR3 length: 15 residues. CDR1 and CDR2 (germline): MDHEN, SYDVKM. Here the CDR3 reads CASRGARDVTGELFF. DNA of the CDR3: TGTGCCAGCAGGGGAGCACGAGATGTAACCGGGGAGCTGTTTTTT.

This chain uses TRBV5-1 with TRBJ1-6, with D unresolved. From germline, CDR1 is SGHRS and CDR2 YFSETQ. V was trimmed by 4 bases and J by 1 base, leaving 9 bases between them. This CDR3 has 15 amino acids. The CDR3 nucleotides read TGCGCCAGCAGCGTGCGGGGATCCTATAATTCACCCCTCCACTTT. Protein: CASSVRGSYNSPLHF. Supplemented by reference TRBV5-1 and TRBJ1-6, the full variable domain reads KAGVTQTPRYLIKTRGQQVTLSCSPISGHRSVSWYQQTPGQGLQFLFEYFSETQRNKGNFPGRFSGRQFSNSRSEMNVSTLELGDSALYLCASSVRGSYNSPLHFGNGTRLTVT.

This chain connects TRBV14 to TRBJ2-1; D is perhaps TRBD2 (5 bases). V gave up 4 bases and J gave up 3 bases, with 19 bases separating them. CDR3 size: 17 residues. CDR1 is SGHDN, CDR2 FVKESK, per germline. The CDR3: CASSPPSPLEGYNEQFF. CDR3 DNA: TGTGCCAGCAGCCCACCATCCCCTCTAGAGGGCTACAATGAGCAGTTCTTC.

Comment on this clone: At one end, the junction sequence differs from germline, possibly due to a read error. The chain has TRBV29-1 and TRBJ1-2, with TRBD1 matching over 8 bases. CDR3 length: 12 amino acids. The germline gives CDR1 SQVTM, CDR2 ANQGSEA. The CDR3: CSVQPPGQELIF. The CDR3 nucleotides are TGCAGCGTGCAACCCCCGGGACAGGAATTGATCTTC.

V gene TRBV2 combines with J gene TRBJ2-1; TRBD2 matches 9 bases. The CDR3 extends over 16 amino acids. V lost 5 bases and J lost 5; bases outside the gene matches: 10. In germline, CDR1 is SNHLY, CDR2 FYNNEI. CDR3 sequence (DNA): TGTGCCAGCAGTCGCTCCGGCCTAGCGGGAAACAATGAGCAGTTCTTC. Encoded protein: CASSRSGLAGNNEQFF.